This passage covers 20 T cell receptor delta chains from one sample sequenced in a study of γδ T cells in repeated Plasmodium falciparum infection. Vgamma9/Vdelta2+ and Vdelta2-negative gammadelta T cells were flow-sorted from PBMC for bulk sequencing. TCRdb fed the multiplex PCR reads to CATT. The sample comprises 50,000 to 60,000 delta-chain clones, around 2% of which are singletons, and 24% rests with the top ten. Sample: gamma-delta T cells from blood. All receptors derive from a pool of human donors (malaria-infected and uninfected, not separated).

This clone was counted a few times. This sequence may be a read error, since a much larger clone differs from it by one base. V is TRDV1 and J is TRDJ1; 8 bases line up with TRDD2. Since TCRdb gives no J gene, matching the DNA to germline was used here to assign it. Looked up from germline, CDR1 is TSWWSYY and CDR2 is QGS. V gave up 0 bases and J gave up 0 bases; unmatched junction bases: 33. The CDR3 runs 26 residues. DNA for the CDR3: TGTGCTCTTGGGGAACTAGTCCACCAGAACTTCCTACGTGGTGGGAGATACTTCTCGTACACCGATAAACTCATCTTT. Protein sequence: CALGELVHQNFLRGGRYFSYTDKLIF.

This clone was detected ten times or more. The TCRdb record carries a much larger clone's protein, which differs from this DNA's translation at residue 20; a read error is the likely cause, and the protein listed here is the DNA translation. The J segment was not called; the V segment is TRDV1; the listed D gene, TRDD3, was not tested against the DNA. The germline gives CDR1 TSWWSYY, CDR2 QGS. This CDR3 region has 22 residues. This chain's CDR3 is CALGELCPHLLGDTIYTDKPIF. In DNA form, the CDR3 reads TGTGCTCTTGGGGAACTCTGCCCTCATCTACTGGGGGATACCATATACACCGATAAACCCATCTTT.

This clone was observed a handful of times. This likely stems from a read error, as it lies one base from a far larger clone. This chain connects TRDV2 to TRDJ1, with 9 bases aligning to TRDD3. No J gene is reported in TCRdb; it was inferred here by comparing the DNA with germline. Unmatched junction bases numbered 14, after V lost 7 bases and J lost 0 bases. The germline V gene encodes CDR1 GEAIGNYY and CDR2 EKD. This CDR3 comprises 17 residues. CDR3 region: CACDPYTGGPYTDKLIF. The CDR3 DNA reads as TGTGCCTGCGACCCGTATACTGGGGGACCGTACACCGATAAACTCATCTTT.

This clone was detected many times. TCRdb lists the protein of a much larger clone for this DNA, which differs at residue 16, so this is likely a read error; the protein given here is translated from the DNA itself. The J gene was not called, though the V gene is TRDV2; the D call of TRDD3 is as the table states it, not checked on the DNA. The CDR3 spans 17 residues. The germline CDR1 and CDR2 sequences are GEAIGNYY and EKD. This CDR3 reads CACDPLLGDNGADKLTF. As DNA, the CDR3 is TGTGCCTGTGACCCCCTACTGGGGGATAACGGGGCCGATAAACTCACCTTT.

This clone appeared a few times. TCRdb's entry gives the protein of a much larger clone, which mismatches this DNA's translation at residue 5, likely from a read error; the protein reported here is translated from the DNA. This rearrangement joins TRDV1 to TRDJ1; D remains ambiguous. TCRdb offers no J gene call, so here the DNA was matched to germline to obtain one. The germline gives CDR1 TSWWSYY, CDR2 QGS. The CDR3 has 16 amino acids. Trimming took off 4 bases at V and 1 base at J, with 16 bases between the two ends. CDR3 in amino acids: CALGVPYPYPTDKLIF. The CDR3 coding sequence is TGTGCTCTTGGGGTCCCATACCCATACCCCACCGATAAACTCATCTTT.

Comments on this clone: The protein that TCRdb holds for this DNA derives from a much larger clone and differs from the translated DNA at residue 4, which likely indicates a read error; the protein shown here is translated from the DNA. This chain uses TRDV1 with TRDJ1; TRDD3 matches 11 bases. Here the J gene was assigned by germline matching of the DNA, as TCRdb has none. The CDR3 covers 28 residues. The V gene's germline CDR1 is TSWWSYY and CDR2 QGS. Written as DNA, the CDR3 is TGTGCTCTTGAGGAACCCCAAACTTCCTTTTCACTCAACTGGGGGATATACGCCAATCGCCCGTACACCGATAAACTCATCTTT. Residues: CALEEPQTSFSLNWGIYANRPYTDKLIF.

In regard to this clone: A far larger clone is one base from this, pointing to a likely read error. Other DNA sequences in this sample translate to the same CDR3. The chain couples TRDV2 to TRDJ1; 12 positions agree with TRDD3. TCRdb does not report a J gene; here it was assigned by matching the DNA to germline references. The germline V gene encodes CDR1 GEAIGNYY and CDR2 EKD. This CDR3 has 21 amino acids. The CDR3 loop reads CACDTLLLGDTDLDNTDKLIF. The CDR3 coding sequence is TGTGCTTGTGACACTCTTTTACTGGGGGATACTGACCTCGACAACACCGATAAACTCATCTTT.

This clone was detected only a few times. A far larger clone is off by one base, so a read error is likely. This sample includes further DNA sequences coding for the same CDR3. The genes are TRDV2 and TRDJ1; 11 bases match TRDD3. No J gene is reported in TCRdb; it was inferred here by comparing the DNA with germline. From germline, CDR1 is GEAIGNYY and CDR2 EKD. The CDR3 has 17 amino acids. V dropped 0 bases and J dropped 2; count of bases not matched to a gene: 7. The CDR3 region is CACDTLPLGDTTDKLIF. CDR3 DNA: TGTGCCTGTGACACCCTCCCGCTGGGGGATACTACCGATAAACTCATCTTT.

About this clone itself: A far larger clone differs by one base, so this is likely a read error. Other DNA sequences in this specimen translate into the identical CDR3. The genes are TRDV3 and TRDJ1; 10 positions match TRDD3. Looked up from germline, CDR1 is TVYSNPD and CDR2 is GDNSRS (reference sequence). The CDR3 spans 21 residues. The junction had 33 bases not matched to a gene; V was cut back by 3 bases and J by 8 bases. The CDR3 coding sequence is TGTGCCTTCCAAACCCCCTTCCTCTTCCTTTCGCCTTGGGGGATACTAGGGAAACTCATCTTT. This sequence encodes CAFQTPFLFLSPWGILGKLIF.

A remark on this clone: Translating this DNA gives a protein that differs at residue 10 from the TCRdb one, which belongs to a much larger clone; a read error is likely, and the protein shown is this translation. V and J are TRDV1 and TRDJ1; tentatively, D is TRDD3 (6 bases). In the absence of a J gene in TCRdb, the DNA was matched to germline to assign it here. V was cut by 5 bases and J by 8 bases, with 36 bases left in between. This CDR3 is 20 amino acids long. CDR1 is TSWWSYY and CDR2 is QGS in the germline V gene. The CDR3 sequence is CALGPGFRNRGTPPLAKLIF. CDR3 nucleotides: TGTGCTCTTGGGCCCGGGTTCCGAAACCGGGGGACCCCCCCCCTTGCGAAACTCATCTTT.

The sample holds many counts of this clone. The protein given by TCRdb reflects a much larger clone and differs at residue 12 from this DNA's translation, likely from a read error; the protein shown is the DNA's translation. CDR3 nucleotides: TGTGCCTGTGACACTCTTCCTGGGGGATACGCGGGTGCACAACCCAAATTGTACACCGATAAACTCATCTTT. Translation gives CACDTLPGGYAGAQPKLYTDKLIF. This chain uses TRDV2 with TRDJ1; 12 nucleotides line up with TRDD3. The germline CDR1 and CDR2 sequences are GEAIGNYY and EKD. Unmatched junction bases numbered 26, after V lost 1 base and J lost 0 bases. The CDR3 has 24 amino acids.

This clone was detected ten times or more. With a far larger clone one base away, a read error is the likely cause. The same CDR3 arises from other DNA sequences in this sample as well. The chain is built from TRDV1 and TRDJ1; the match to TRDD3 covers 11 bases. Germline loops: CDR1 TSWWSYY, CDR2 QGS. J lost 0 bases, V lost 0 bases, and 18 bases had no gene match. CDR3 size: 22 residues. The CDR3 DNA follows: TGTGCTCTTGGGGAACTCTGCCCTCATCTGCTGGGGGATACCATATACACCGATAAACTCATCTTT. It yields the protein CALGELCPHLLGDTIYTDKLIF.

This clone was counted many times. The protein in TCRdb stems from a much larger clone and differs at residue 6 from this DNA's translation, likely a read error; here the protein is translated from the DNA. The J gene is TRDJ1, the V gene TRDV2; TRDD3 might be the D (6 bases). Assignment of the J gene here rests on matching the DNA to germline, because TCRdb gives none. Germline V lookup: CDR1 GEAIGNYY, CDR2 EKD. The CDR3 covers 15 residues. V dropped 3 bases and J dropped 1 base, with 14 bases sitting between them. This chain's CDR3 is CACDPPGDTTDKLIF. For the CDR3, the DNA is TGTGCCTGTGACCCTCCGGGGGACACCACCGATAAACTCATCTTT.

This clone was detected a few times. This likely came from a read error, as a far larger clone is one base away. The sample contains more than one DNA sequence encoding this CDR3. The J gene has no call, while the V gene is TRDV1; the tabulated D call, TRDD3, remains unverified against the DNA. CDR1 TSWWSYY and CDR2 QGS come from the germline V gene. The CDR3 is 23 amino acids. DNA of the CDR3: TGTGCTCTTGGGGAACGGGATTACGAAACCAACGAGGTTGGGGGATACTATTCGGAAAAGCTCATCTTT. Protein: CALGERDYETNEVGGYYSEKLIF.

Of note for this clone: One junction end disagrees with the germline gene, perhaps due to a read error. This sequence joins TRDV2 and TRDJ1, with 12 bases lining up with TRDD3. TCRdb leaves out the J gene; it was filled in here by matching the DNA to germline. The germline CDR1 and CDR2 sequences are GEAIGNYY and EKD. The CDR3 covers 20 residues. The DNA for the CDR3 is TGTGCCTATGACACCGTGGGAGTACTGGGGGATACAAGAGAGACCGATAAACTCATCTTT. Translating gives CAYDTVGVLGDTRETDKLIF.

Many counts were recorded for this clone. A far larger clone differs by one base, so this is likely a read error. Other DNA sequences in this specimen translate into the identical CDR3. V and J are TRDV1 and TRDJ2; D might be TRDD3 (8 bases). No J gene was available from TCRdb, and it was assigned here by a germline match of the DNA. From germline, CDR1 is TSWWSYY and CDR2 QGS. The CDR3 has 23 residues. The CDR3 loop is CALGAMAFLHFTGGPALTAQLFF. The CDR3 nucleotides read TGTGCTCTTGGGGCGATGGCCTTCCTCCATTTCACTGGGGGTCCCGCTTTAACAGCACAACTCTTCTTT.

The sample holds a few counts of this clone. TCRdb's entry gives the protein of a much larger clone, which mismatches this DNA's translation at residue 18, likely from a read error; the protein reported here is translated from the DNA. This sequence joins TRDV1 and TRDJ1; TRDD3 agrees at 13 bases. The J gene, absent from TCRdb, was called here by matching the DNA to germline. The junction had 22 bases not matched to a gene; V was cut back by 0 bases and J by 3 bases. The CDR3 length is 23 residues. Germline CDR1 TSWWSYY, CDR2 QGS. CDR3 sequence: CALGELKYFPVLGDTVDADKLIF. For the CDR3, the DNA is TGTGCTCTTGGGGAACTCAAGTATTTTCCCGTACTGGGGGATACGGTGGACGCCGATAAACTCATCTTT.

This clone has ten or more counts. The protein that TCRdb holds for this DNA derives from a much larger clone and differs from the translated DNA at residue 6, which likely indicates a read error; the protein shown here is translated from the DNA. At the DNA level, this CDR3 is encoded by other sequences in the same sample as well. The CDR3 DNA sequence: TGTGCTCTTGGGGAGGCCTTAACCAGTACTGGGGGATTAAGGACAGCACAACTCTTCTTT. It encodes CALGEALTSTGGLRTAQLFF. The chain uses TRDV1 and TRDJ2; 10 nucleotides align to TRDD3. The germline V gene encodes CDR1 TSWWSYY and CDR2 QGS. The CDR3 runs 20 residues. The V segment lost 3 bases and the J segment 4 bases; nucleotides outside the gene matches: 17.

Many counts were recorded for this clone. A far larger clone is only one base removed, so a read error is likely. The V gene call is TRDV1, and the J gene call is absent; the table's D call, TRDD3, has no DNA check behind it. The CDR3 extends over 27 amino acids. CDR1 is TSWWSYY and CDR2 is QGS in the germline V gene. CDR3 residues: CALGETGPKLTSHRGIRGPWDTRQVFF. DNA for the CDR3: TGTGCTCTTGGGGAAACTGGGCCCAAACTCACATCCCATCGGGGGATACGCGGTCCCTGGGACACCCGACAGGTGTTTTTC.

Many counts were recorded for this clone. TCRdb records a much larger clone's protein for this DNA, with a difference at residue 14 that likely arises from a read error; the protein given is the translation of the DNA. The chain is built from TRDV3 and TRDJ1; TRDD3 agrees at 9 bases. TCRdb offers no J gene call, so here the DNA was matched to germline to obtain one. V shed 0 bases and J 7 bases; nucleotides not matched to a gene: 21. Looked up from germline, CDR1 is TVYSNPD and CDR2 is GDNSRS (reference sequence). The CDR3 has 18 amino acids. CDR3 in DNA: TGTGCCTTTAGGCACCTCCCGCCGTGGGGGATAGTTTCCGGTAAACTCATCTTT. It encodes CAFRHLPPWGIVSGKLIF.